In its sample, the clone carrying this T cell receptor (beta chain) was seen many times. Its antigen is unknown. Axillary draining lymph nodes of breast cancer patients supplied the node samples. The data belong to a study of breast tumors, draining lymph nodes, adjacent tissues. Via MiXCR, TCRdb re-called the multiplex PCR reads, giving one row per CDR3 protein. The sample consists of some 100,000 distinct CDR3 sequences, about 20% of them appearing once. Points from the study as a whole: Tumor T cell lymph node origin was a supported hypothesis, not proven. Tumors had less TCR diversity than lymph nodes, more than nontumor tissue. Tumor and nontumor repertoires were significantly more similar in luminal-like than in basal-like breast cancer.

The source is a female donor with breast cancer. Some clones in this sample may be carry-over from other donors' samples. The sequenced material came from axillary lymph node tissue.

CDR3 in amino acids: CSVVKVDYGYTF. The CDR3 coding sequence is TGCAGCGTTGTGAAGGTAGACTATGGCTACACCTTC. This sequence joins TRBV29-1 and TRBJ1-2; D uncertain. The V end was cut by 4 bases, the J end by 3 bases, with 9 bases between. The CDR3 is made up of 12 amino acids. CDR1 is SQVTM and CDR2 is ANQGSEA in the germline V gene.